These T cell receptor beta chains were read from a single sample in a study of blood T cell repertoires in COVID-19. Sequencing was performed with immunoSEQ multiplex PCR; in TCRdb, only in-frame clones are kept and a portion is missing. The sample records around 250,000 clones, around 88% being singletons. The specimen sequenced was peripheral blood. All receptors come from an elderly man with acute or convalescent COVID-19. Both conserved end residues are part of each CDR3. Each record gives: clone size, V gene, CDR3 protein. Not all rows give a size; the values are once, few, many and, for expanded clones, a class.

clone size: -; V gene: TRBV6-5; CDR3 protein: CASSFASGSREQFF
clone size: -; V gene: TRBV9; CDR3 protein: CASSARQGIGNTIYF
clone size: -; V gene: TRBV7-2; CDR3 protein: CASSLAVGRVTEAFF
clone size: -; V gene: TRBV28; CDR3 protein: CASSLPSYSSGSSYNEQFF
clone size: -; V gene: TRBV3-1/TRBV3-2; CDR3 protein: CASSLRGSYNEQFF
clone size: -; V gene: TRBV30; CDR3 protein: CAWSRGAPLEQYF
clone size: -; V gene: TRBV15; CDR3 protein: CATSPAPGFGEQYF
clone size: -; V gene: TRBV28; CDR3 protein: CAGGQGSPLHF
clone size: -; V gene: TRBV7-2; CDR3 protein: CASSFGGYYEQYF
clone size: -; V gene: TRBV12-3/TRBV12-4; CDR3 protein: CAASDRGYGYTF
clone size: -; V gene: TRBV3-1/TRBV3-2; CDR3 protein: CASSQGAGNQPQHF
clone size: -; V gene: TRBV28; CDR3 protein: CASSLDRAPNEKLFF
clone size: -; V gene: TRBV12-3/TRBV12-4; CDR3 protein: CASSPGYEQYF
clone size: -; V gene: TRBV19; CDR3 protein: CASSIHGQNSGNTIYF
clone size: -; V gene: TRBV4-2; CDR3 protein: CASSHGLAETTDTQYF
clone size: -; V gene: TRBV2; CDR3 protein: CASREQGANTEELFF
clone size: -; V gene: TRBV2; CDR3 protein: CASRGGTVNEKLFF
clone size: -; V gene: TRBV9; CDR3 protein: CASSRGLAGGASTDTQYF
clone size: -; V gene: TRBV5-1; CDR3 protein: CASSGGTSGLQETQYF
clone size: -; V gene: TRBV9; CDR3 protein: CASSVDRGSYGYTF
clone size: -; V gene: TRBV5-1; CDR3 protein: CASSTGRGEGALHF
clone size: -; V gene: TRBV10-3; CDR3 protein: CAISSLAGVSDTQYF
clone size: -; V gene: TRBV2; CDR3 protein: CASSEGTGLTGTQYF
clone size: few; V gene: TRBV10-3; CDR3 protein: CAISDPMGRGGEETQYF
clone size: -; V gene: TRBV10-1; CDR3 protein: CASSSGRIGETQYF
clone size: -; V gene: TRBV19; CDR3 protein: CASSSQGQAVQPQHF
clone size: -; V gene: TRBV6-5; CDR3 protein: CASSKPGQGVEQYF
clone size: once; V gene: TRBV15; CDR3 protein: CATSRETGGFDEQFF